This T cell receptor beta chain is from a study of blood T cell repertoires in COVID-19. Study-level background: Acute-phase and convalescent COVID-19 samples originated in the United States, Italy and Spain. From T cells, B-cell-depleted T cells, or PBMCs came the material, which was cDNA or gDNA.

In the authors' workflow: Reference gene primers were amplified, and this amplification served to estimate nucleated cell counts. Data came from immunoSEQ multiplex PCR; TCRdb stores just in-frame clones and leaves some out. The D gene and trimming were derived from the DNA, and the V and J assignments and clone size from that table. Among 200,000 to 300,000 clones listed, over 65% were seen once. This clone came up once. The sample carries other DNA sequences with the same CDR3. This CDR3 has 13 residues. Germline lookup yields CDR1 SGHTA and CDR2 FQGNSA. Between the trimmed V and J ends, which lost 4 bases and 1 base, there was a span of 7 bases.

Sequenced material: peripheral blood. The chain couples TRBV7-2 to TRBJ1-1; D possibly corresponds to TRBD1 (5 bases). This TCR was recovered from a woman of 80 years or more with acute or convalescent COVID-19. The CDR3 spells CASSSQGNTEAFF. The CDR3 bases are TGTGCCAGCAGCTCTCAGGGGAACACTGAAGCTTTCTTT.